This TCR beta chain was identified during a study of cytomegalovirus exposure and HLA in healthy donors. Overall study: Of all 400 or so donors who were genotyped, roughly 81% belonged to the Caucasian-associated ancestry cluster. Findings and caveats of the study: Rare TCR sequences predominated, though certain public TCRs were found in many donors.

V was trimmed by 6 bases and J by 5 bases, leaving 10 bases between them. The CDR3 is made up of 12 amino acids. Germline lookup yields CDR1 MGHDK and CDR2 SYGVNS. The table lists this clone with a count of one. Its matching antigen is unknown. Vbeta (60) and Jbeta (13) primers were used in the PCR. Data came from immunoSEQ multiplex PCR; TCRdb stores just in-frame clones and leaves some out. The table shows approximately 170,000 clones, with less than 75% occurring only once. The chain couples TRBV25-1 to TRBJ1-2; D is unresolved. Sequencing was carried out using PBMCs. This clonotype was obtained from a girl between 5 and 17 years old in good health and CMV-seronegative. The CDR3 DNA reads TGTGCCAGCAGATCATCGGAGTATGGCTACACCTTC. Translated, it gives CASRSSEYGYTF.